This T cell receptor (beta chain) is from a study of identical twins. Study-wide results and limits: Twins' surplus sharing was weaker for beta out-of-frame sequences. Analyses of zero insertions could, in part, be confounded by invariant MAIT and iNKT cells.

The cDNA had a unique molecular identifier and a template-switch universal primer site. TCRdb re-called the 5' RACE reads through MiXCR, storing one row per CDR3 protein. The sample records 210,000 or so distinct CDR3 sequences, roughly 15% being singletons. CDR1 and CDR2 (germline): SNHLY, FYNNEI. V shed 11 bases and J 4 bases; nucleotides not matched to a gene: 8. The CDR3 extends over 13 amino acids. This clonotype showed up just a few times. Its target is unknown. The same specimen was also included in a second study, on T cells expressing NK-cell markers. That study adds: Eight donors were sequenced, of whom seven were HCMV-seropositive, while the remaining one was HCMV-seronegative.

This rearrangement joins TRBV2 to TRBJ2-1; 7 bases map to TRBD1. This clonotype originated in a woman under 30 in good health. Specimen: CD8+ T cells sorted from blood. CDR3 residues: CASTGTAYNEQFF. The CDR3 DNA follows: TGTGCCTCGACCGGGACAGCTTACAATGAGCAGTTCTTC. The full variable domain, its missing parts supplied by reference TRBV2 and TRBJ2-1, is EPEVTQTPSHQVTQMGQEVILRCVPISNHLYFYWYRQILGQKVEFLVSFYNNEISEKSEIFDDQFSVERPDGSNFTLKIRSTKLEDSAMYFCASTGTAYNEQFFGPGTRLTVL.